The table lists the clone carrying this TCR beta chain with a few counts. Antigen specificity is unknown. This sample stems from a study of CD8+CD57+ T cells in acquired aplastic anemia. At the level of the study: On average, sorted CD4+ and CD8+ cells gave approximately 3.5 ug of DNA.

General study results and limits: Found in both controls and patients were twenty-nine CD8+ CDR3 sequences.

Patients picked for sequencing had shown CD8+CD57+ cell expansion detected by flow cytometry. There was no therapy given to any patient before the blood sampling took place. CDR3 length equals 14 residues. V was clipped by 0 bases and J by 6 bases, with 15 bases between them. CDR1 DFQATT and CDR2 SNEGSKA come from the germline V gene (reference sequence). TCR beta VDJ combinations and CDR3 sequences were profiled from genomic DNA. TCRdb fed the reads into MiXCR, producing one record per CDR3 protein. Of more than 70,000 distinct CDR3 sequences in the sample, roughly 72% were seen once. The rearrangement uses TRBV20-1 and TRBJ2-7; perhaps TRBD2 as D (7 bases). This receptor was identified in a human donor with aplastic anemia. The sample consisted of sorted CD4+, CD8+, or CD8+CD57+ T cells (not recorded which) from PBMCs. The CDR3: CSARDWGGASEQYF. CDR3 coding DNA: TGCAGTGCTAGAGATTGGGGGGGGGCCTCCGAGCAGTACTTC.